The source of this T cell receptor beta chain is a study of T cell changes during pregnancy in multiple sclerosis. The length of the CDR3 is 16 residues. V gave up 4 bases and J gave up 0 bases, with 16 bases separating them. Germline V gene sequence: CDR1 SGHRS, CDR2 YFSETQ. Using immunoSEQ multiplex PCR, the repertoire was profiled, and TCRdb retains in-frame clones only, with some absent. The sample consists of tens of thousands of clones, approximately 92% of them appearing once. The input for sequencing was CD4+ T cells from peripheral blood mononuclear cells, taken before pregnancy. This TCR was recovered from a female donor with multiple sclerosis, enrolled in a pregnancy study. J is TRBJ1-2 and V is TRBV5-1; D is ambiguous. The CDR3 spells CASSPGNKIANYGYTF. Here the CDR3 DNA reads TGCGCCAGCAGCCCCGGGAACAAAATAGCTAACTATGGCTACACCTTC.